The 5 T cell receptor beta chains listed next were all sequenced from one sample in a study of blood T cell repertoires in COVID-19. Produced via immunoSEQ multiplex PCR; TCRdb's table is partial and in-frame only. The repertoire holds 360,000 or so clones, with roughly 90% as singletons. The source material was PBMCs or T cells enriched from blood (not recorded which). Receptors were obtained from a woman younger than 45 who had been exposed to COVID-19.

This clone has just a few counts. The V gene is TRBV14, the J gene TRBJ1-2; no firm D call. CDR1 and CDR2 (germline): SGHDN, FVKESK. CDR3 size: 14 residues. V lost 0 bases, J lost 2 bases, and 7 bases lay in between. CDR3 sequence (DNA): TGTGCCAGCAGCCAAGAGGGCAGGAACTATGGCTACACCTTC. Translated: CASSQEGRNYGYTF.

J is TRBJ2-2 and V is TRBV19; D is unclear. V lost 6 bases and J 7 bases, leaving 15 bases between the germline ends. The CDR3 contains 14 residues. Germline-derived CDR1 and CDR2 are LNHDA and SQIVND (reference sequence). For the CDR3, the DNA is TGTGCCAGTAGCTCCCCAGCGTCGGTCGGGGAGCTGTTTTTT. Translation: CASSSPASVGELFF.

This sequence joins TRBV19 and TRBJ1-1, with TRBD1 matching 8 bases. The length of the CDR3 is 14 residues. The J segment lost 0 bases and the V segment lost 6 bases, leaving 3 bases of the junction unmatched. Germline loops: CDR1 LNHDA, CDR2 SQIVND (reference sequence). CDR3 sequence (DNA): TGTGCCAGTAGGCGACAGGGGATGAACACTGAAGCTTTCTTT. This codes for CASRRQGMNTEAFF.

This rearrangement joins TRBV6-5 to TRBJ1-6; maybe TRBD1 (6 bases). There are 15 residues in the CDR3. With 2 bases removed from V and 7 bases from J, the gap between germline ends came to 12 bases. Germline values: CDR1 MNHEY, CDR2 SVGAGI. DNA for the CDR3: TGTGCCAGCAGTTACGGGGACACGATCAATTCACCCCTCCACTTT. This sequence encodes CASSYGDTINSPLHF.

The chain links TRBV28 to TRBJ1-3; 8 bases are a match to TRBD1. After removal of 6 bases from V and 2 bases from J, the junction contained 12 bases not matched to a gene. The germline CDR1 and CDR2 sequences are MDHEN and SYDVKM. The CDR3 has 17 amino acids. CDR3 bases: TGTGCCAGCAGACCTGGACAGGGAGACCCCGCTGGAAACACCATATATTTT. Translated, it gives CASRPGQGDPAGNTIYF.